What follows are 8 T cell receptor beta chains derived from one specimen sequenced in a study of CD8+ T cells in alopecia areata. After isolation, RNA underwent reverse transcription to generate cDNA as the sequencing template. Profiling relied on immunoSEQ multiplex PCR, and the TCRdb table lists in-frame clones only, not all of them. The sample records around 120,000 clones, approximately 47% being singletons. Sequences were obtained from NKG2D-low CD8+ T cells sorted from blood. These receptors were collected from a human donor with alopecia areata.

The chain has TRBV30 and TRBJ2-7; a possible D gene is TRBD1 (6 bases). CDR1 and CDR2 (germline): GTSNPN, SVGIG (reference sequence). The CDR3 sequence is 11 residues long. V lost 0 bases to trimming and J lost 7 bases, with 7 bases between them. The CDR3 sequence is CAWSVQGEQYF. CDR3 nucleotides: TGTGCCTGGAGTGTACAGGGTGAGCAGTACTTC.

V and J are TRBV25-1 and TRBJ2-2; maybe TRBD2 (5 bases). Trimming pared 4 bases from V and 5 bases from J, leaving 8 bases between. Germline CDR1 reads MGHDK; CDR2 reads SYGVNS. The CDR3 consists of 13 residues. The CDR3 nucleotides read TGTGCCAGCAGTGGAGGGTCTACCGGGGAGCTGTTTTTT. Protein sequence: CASSGGSTGELFF.

The chain joins TRBV13 to TRBJ2-7; 8 bases are shared with TRBD1. Looked up from germline, CDR1 is PRHDT and CDR2 is FYEKMQ (reference sequence). With V trimmed by 6 bases and J by 6 bases, 4 bases remained unmatched. The CDR3 is 12 residues long. CDR3 in amino acids: CASSTGGLEQYF. In nucleotides, the CDR3 is TGTGCCAGCAGTACAGGGGGTCTCGAGCAGTACTTC.

This clone was observed a few times. The chain joins TRBV7-2 to TRBJ2-7; D possibly corresponds to TRBD1 (6 bases). This CDR3 spans 14 amino acids. Looked up from germline, CDR1 is SGHTA and CDR2 is FQGNSA. V was trimmed by 3 bases and J by 2 bases, leaving 11 bases between them. CDR3 in amino acids: CASSFGDRTYEQYF. CDR3 nucleotides: TGTGCCAGCAGCTTCGGAGACAGGACCTACGAGCAGTACTTC.

V and J are TRBV11-2 and TRBJ2-7; weak D call: TRBD2 (5 bases). The CDR3 loop spans 18 amino acids. The germline V gene encodes CDR1 SGHAT and CDR2 FQNNGV. V lost 1 base to trimming and J lost 2 bases, with 21 bases between them. DNA for the CDR3: TGTGCCAGCAGCTTAGTCGGAGTGGGCCTCGACGGGACCTACGAGCAGTACTTC. Protein product: CASSLVGVGLDGTYEQYF.

The chain is built from TRBV30 and TRBJ2-2, with a tentative D call TRBD1 (5 bases). V was shortened by 4 bases and J by 7 bases, with 13 bases between the two germline ends. The CDR3 contains 13 residues. The V gene's germline CDR1 is GTSNPN and CDR2 SVGIG (reference sequence). In DNA, the CDR3 is TGTGCCTGGATGGGGCGTGGCAGCGGGGAGCTGTTTTTT. Protein product: CAWMGRGSGELFF.

The chain uses TRBV27 and TRBJ1-2, with a tentative D call TRBD1 (5 bases). Germline V gene data show CDR1 as MNHEY and CDR2 as SMNVEV (reference sequence). This CDR3 spans 14 amino acids. V shed 5 bases and J shed 4 bases, with 14 bases lying between them. The DNA of the CDR3 is TGTGCCAGCAGTCCCCGTGGGGGGATCTATGGCTACACCTTC. Residues: CASSPRGGIYGYTF.

The rearrangement uses TRBV27 and TRBJ1-2; TRBD1 agrees at 7 bases. Trimming cost V 4 bases and J 4 bases; bases outside gene matches: 6. CDR3 length: 14 residues. The germline CDR1 and CDR2 sequences are MNHEY and SMNVEV (reference sequence). This CDR3 is CASSSSGTAYGYTF. CDR3 nucleotides: TGTGCCAGCAGTTCCTCCGGGACAGCCTATGGCTACACCTTC.